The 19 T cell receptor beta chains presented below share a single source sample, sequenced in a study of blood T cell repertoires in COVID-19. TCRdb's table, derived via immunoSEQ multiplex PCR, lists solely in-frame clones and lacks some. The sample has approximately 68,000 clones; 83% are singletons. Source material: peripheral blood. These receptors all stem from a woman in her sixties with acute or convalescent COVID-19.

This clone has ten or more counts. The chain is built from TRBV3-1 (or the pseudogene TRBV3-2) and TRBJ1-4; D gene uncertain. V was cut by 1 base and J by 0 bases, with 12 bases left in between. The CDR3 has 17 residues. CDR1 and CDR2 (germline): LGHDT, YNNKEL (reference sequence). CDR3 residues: CASSQGIPSATNEKLFF. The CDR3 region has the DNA TGTGCCAGCAGCCAAGGTATACCGAGTGCAACTAATGAAAAACTGTTTTTT.

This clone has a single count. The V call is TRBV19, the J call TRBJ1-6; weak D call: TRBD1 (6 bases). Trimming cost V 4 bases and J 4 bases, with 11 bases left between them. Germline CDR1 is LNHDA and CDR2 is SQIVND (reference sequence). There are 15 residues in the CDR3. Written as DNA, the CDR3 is TGTGCCAGTAGTACAGGGGTCCAGTATAATTCACCCCTCCACTTT. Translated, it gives CASSTGVQYNSPLHF.

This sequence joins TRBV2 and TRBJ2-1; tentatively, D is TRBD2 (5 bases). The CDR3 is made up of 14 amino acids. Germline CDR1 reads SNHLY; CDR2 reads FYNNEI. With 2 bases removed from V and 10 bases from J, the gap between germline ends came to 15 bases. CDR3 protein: CASSESRELGEQFF. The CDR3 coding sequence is TGTGCCAGCAGTGAATCCCGGGAATTAGGGGAGCAGTTCTTC.

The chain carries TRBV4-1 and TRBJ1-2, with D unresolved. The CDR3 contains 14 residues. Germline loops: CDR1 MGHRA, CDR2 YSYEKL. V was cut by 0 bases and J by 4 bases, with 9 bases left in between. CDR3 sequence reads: CASSQDFGVYGYTF. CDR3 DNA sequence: TGCGCCAGCAGCCAAGATTTCGGGGTCTATGGCTACACCTTC.

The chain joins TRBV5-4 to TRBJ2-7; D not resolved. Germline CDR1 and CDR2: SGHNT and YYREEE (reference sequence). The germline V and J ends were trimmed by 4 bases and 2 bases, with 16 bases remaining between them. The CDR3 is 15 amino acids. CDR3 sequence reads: CASSRWAREPYEQYF. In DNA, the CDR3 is TGTGCCAGCAGCCGCTGGGCGCGAGAACCCTACGAGCAGTACTTC.

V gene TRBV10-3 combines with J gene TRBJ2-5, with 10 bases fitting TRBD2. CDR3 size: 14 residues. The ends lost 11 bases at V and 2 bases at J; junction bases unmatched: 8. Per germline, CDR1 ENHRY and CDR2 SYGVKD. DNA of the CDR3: TGTGCCTCCCAGCGGGGGGGTGTTCAAGAGACCCAGTACTTC. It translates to CASQRGGVQETQYF.

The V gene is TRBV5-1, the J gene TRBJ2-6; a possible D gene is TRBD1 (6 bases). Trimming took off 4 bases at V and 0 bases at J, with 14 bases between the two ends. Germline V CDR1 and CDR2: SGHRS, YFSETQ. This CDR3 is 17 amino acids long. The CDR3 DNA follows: TGCGCCAGCAGCACGACAGGTTTCATCTCTGGGGCCAACGTCCTGACTTTC. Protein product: CASSTTGFISGANVLTF. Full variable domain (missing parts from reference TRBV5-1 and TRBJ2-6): KAGVTQTPRYLIKTRGQQVTLSCSPISGHRSVSWYQQTPGQGLQFLFEYFSETQRNKGNFPGRFSGRQFSNSRSEMNVSTLELGDSALYLCASSTTGFISGANVLTFGAGSRLTVL.

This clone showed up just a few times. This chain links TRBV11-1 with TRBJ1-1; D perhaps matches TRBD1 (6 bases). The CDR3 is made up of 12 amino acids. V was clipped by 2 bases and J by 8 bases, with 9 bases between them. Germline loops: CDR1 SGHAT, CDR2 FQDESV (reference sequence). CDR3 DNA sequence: TGTGCCAGCAGCTTATCCAGGGGCGAAGCTTTCTTT. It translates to CASSLSRGEAFF.

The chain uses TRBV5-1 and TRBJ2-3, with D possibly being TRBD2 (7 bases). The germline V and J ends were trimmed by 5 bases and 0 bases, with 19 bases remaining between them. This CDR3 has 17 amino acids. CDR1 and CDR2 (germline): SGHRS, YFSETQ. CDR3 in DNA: TGCGCCAGCAGTTGGAATCGGAGGGGGGGCAGCACAGATACGCAGTATTTT. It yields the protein CASSWNRRGGSTDTQYF.

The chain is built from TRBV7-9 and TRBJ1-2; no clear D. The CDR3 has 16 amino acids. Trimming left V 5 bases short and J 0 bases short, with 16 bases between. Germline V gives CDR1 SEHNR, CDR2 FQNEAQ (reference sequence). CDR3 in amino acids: CASSQITQETNYGYTF. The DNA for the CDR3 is TGTGCCAGCAGCCAAATTACCCAAGAGACTAACTATGGCTACACCTTC.

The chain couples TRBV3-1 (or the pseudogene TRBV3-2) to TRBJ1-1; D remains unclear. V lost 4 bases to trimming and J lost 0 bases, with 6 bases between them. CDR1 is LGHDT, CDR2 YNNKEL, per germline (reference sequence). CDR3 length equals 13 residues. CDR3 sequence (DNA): TGTGCCAGCAGCCGAGGCCTGAACACTGAAGCTTTCTTT. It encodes CASSRGLNTEAFF.

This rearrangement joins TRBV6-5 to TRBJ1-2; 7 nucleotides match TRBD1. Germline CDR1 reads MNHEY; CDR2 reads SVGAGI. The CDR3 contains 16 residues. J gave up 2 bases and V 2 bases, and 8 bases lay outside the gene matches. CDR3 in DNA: TGTGCCAGCAGTTACGCCGGACAGGATGGGAACTATGGCTACACCTTC. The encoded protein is CASSYAGQDGNYGYTF.

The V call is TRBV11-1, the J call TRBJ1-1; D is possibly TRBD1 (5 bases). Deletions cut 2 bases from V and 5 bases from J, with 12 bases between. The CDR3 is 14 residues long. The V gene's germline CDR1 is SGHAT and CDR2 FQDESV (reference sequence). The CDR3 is CASSLTRGRTEAFF. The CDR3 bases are TGTGCCAGCAGCTTAACTCGGGGGAGGACTGAAGCTTTCTTT.

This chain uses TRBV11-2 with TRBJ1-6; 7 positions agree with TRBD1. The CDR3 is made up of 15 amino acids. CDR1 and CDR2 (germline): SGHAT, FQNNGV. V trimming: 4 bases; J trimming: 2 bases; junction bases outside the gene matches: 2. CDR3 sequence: CASSSQGAYNSPLHF. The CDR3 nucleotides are TGTGCCAGCAGCTCCCAGGGGGCCTATAATTCACCCCTCCACTTT.

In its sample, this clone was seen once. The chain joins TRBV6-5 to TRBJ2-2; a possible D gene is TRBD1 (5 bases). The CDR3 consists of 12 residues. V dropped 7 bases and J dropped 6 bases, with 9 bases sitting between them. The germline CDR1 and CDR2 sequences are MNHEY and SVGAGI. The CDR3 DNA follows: TGTGCCAGCAAGACCAGGGCCGGGGAGCTGTTTTTT. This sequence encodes CASKTRAGELFF.

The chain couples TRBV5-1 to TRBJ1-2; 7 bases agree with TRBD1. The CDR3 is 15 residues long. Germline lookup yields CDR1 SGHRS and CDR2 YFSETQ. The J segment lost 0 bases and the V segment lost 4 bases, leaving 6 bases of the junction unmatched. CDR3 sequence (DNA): TGCGCCAGCAGCCCCTCGACAGGGTCTAACTATGGCTACACCTTC. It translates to CASSPSTGSNYGYTF.

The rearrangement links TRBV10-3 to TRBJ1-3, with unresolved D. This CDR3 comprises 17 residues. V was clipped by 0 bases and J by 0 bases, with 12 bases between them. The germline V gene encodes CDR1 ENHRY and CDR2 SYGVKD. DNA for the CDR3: TGTGCCATCAGTGAGTCGGCCGGACTGCTCTCTGGAAACACCATATATTTT. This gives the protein CAISESAGLLSGNTIYF.

For the CDR3, the DNA is TGTGCCAGCAGCTTAGTAGGCGGGGACGCCGGGGAGCTGTTTTTT. This translates into CASSLVGGDAGELFF. The rearrangement uses TRBV7-8 and TRBJ2-2; a weak D match, TRBD2 (6 bases). The V gene's germline CDR1 is SGHVS and CDR2 FQNEAQ. The CDR3 has 15 amino acids. V was shortened by 1 base and J by 6 bases, with 12 bases between the two germline ends.

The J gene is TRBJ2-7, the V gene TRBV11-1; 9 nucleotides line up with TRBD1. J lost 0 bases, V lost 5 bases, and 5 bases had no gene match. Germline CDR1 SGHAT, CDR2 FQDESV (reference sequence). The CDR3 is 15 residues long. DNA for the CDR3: TGTGCCAGCAGCAGATGGACAGGGGACTCCTACGAGCAGTACTTC. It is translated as CASSRWTGDSYEQYF. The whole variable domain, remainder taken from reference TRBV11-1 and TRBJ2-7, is EAEVAQSPRYKITEKSQAVAFWCDPISGHATLYWYRQILGQGPELLVQFQDESVVDDSQLPKDRFSAERLKGVDSTLKIQPAELGDSAMYLCASSRWTGDSYEQYFGPGTRLTVT.